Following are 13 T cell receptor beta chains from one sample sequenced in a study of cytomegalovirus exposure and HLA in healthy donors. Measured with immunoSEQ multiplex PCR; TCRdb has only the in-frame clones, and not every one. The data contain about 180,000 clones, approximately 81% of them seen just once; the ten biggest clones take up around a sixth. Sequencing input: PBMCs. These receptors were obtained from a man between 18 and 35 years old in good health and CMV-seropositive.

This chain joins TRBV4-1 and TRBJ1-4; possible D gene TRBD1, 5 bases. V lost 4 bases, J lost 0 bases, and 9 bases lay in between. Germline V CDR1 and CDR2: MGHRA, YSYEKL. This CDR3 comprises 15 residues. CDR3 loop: CASSPQGATNEKLFF. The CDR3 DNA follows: TGCGCCAGCAGCCCCCAGGGTGCAACTAATGAAAAACTGTTTTTT.

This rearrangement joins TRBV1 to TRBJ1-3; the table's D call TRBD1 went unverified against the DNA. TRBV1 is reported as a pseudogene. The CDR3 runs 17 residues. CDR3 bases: TGCACCAGCAGCCAAGATGGGCCCGACAGCTCTGGAAACACCATATATTTT. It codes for CTSSQDGPDSSGNTIYF.

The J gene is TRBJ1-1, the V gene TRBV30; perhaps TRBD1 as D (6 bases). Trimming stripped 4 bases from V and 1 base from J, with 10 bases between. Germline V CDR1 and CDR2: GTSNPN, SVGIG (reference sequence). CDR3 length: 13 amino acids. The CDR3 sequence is CAWNLQGNTEAFF. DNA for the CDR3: TGTGCCTGGAACTTACAGGGGAACACTGAAGCTTTCTTT.

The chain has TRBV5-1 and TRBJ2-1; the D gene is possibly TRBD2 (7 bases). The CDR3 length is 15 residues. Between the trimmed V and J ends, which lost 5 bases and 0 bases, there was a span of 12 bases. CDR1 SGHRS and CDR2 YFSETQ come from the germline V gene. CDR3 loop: CASRGGGGSYNEQFF. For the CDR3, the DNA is TGCGCCAGCAGAGGGGGAGGGGGCTCCTACAATGAGCAGTTCTTC.

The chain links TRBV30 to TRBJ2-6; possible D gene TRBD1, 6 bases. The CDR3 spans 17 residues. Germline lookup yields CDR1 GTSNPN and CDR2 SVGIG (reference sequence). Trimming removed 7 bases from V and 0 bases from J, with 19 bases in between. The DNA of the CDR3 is TGTGCCTCCCCGGCCGGGACATGGGCCTCTGGGGCCAACGTCCTGACTTTC. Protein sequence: CASPAGTWASGANVLTF.

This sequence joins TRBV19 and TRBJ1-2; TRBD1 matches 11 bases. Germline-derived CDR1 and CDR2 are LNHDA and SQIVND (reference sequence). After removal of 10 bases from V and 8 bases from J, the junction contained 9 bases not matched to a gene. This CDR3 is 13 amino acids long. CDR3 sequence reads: CATQGQGVLGYTF. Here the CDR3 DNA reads TGTGCCACCCAGGGACAGGGGGTTTTGGGCTACACCTTC.

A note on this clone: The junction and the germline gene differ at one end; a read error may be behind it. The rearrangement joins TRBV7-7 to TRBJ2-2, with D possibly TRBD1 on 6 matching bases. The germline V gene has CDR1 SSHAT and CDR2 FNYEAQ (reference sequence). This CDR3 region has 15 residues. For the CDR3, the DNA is TGTGCTAGCAGCTTACAACAGGGGAACACCGGGGAGCTGTTTTTT. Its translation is CASSLQQGNTGELFF.

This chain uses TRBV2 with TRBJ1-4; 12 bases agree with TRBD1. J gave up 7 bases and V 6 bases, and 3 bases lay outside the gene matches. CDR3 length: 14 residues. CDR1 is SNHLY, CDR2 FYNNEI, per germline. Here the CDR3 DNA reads TGTGCCAGCAGGGGACAGGGGGCGAGTGAAAAACTGTTTTTT. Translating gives CASRGQGASEKLFF.

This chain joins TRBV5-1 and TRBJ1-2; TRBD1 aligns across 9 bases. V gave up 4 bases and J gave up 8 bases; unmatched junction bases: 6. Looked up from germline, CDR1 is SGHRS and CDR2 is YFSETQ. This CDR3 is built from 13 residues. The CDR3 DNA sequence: TGCGCCAGCAGCGGGGGACAGGGAGGCGGCTACACCTTC. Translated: CASSGGQGGGYTF. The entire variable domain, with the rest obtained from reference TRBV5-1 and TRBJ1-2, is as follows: KAGVTQTPRYLIKTRGQQVTLSCSPISGHRSVSWYQQTPGQGLQFLFEYFSETQRNKGNFPGRFSGRQFSNSRSEMNVSTLELGDSALYLCASSGGQGGGYTFGSGTRLTVV.

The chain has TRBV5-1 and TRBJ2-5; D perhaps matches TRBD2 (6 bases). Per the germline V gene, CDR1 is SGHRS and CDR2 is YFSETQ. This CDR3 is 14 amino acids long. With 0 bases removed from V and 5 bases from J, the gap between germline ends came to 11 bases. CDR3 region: CASSLEEGWETQYF. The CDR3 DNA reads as TGCGCCAGCAGCTTGGAGGAGGGGTGGGAGACCCAGTACTTC.

CDR3 region: CASSRQNTQYF. The CDR3 DNA reads TGTGCCAGCAGCCGCCAGAATACGCAGTATTTT. The V and J genes are TRBV11-3 and TRBJ2-3, with no clear D. Trimming took off 5 bases at V and 7 bases at J, with 7 bases between the two ends. Germline lookup yields CDR1 SGHNT and CDR2 YENEEA. CDR3 length: 11 amino acids.

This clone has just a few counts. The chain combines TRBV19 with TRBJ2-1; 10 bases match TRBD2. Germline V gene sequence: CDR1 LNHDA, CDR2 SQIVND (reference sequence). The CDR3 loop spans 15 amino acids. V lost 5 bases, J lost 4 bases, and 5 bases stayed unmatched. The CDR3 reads CASSASGGTYNEQFF. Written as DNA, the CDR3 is TGTGCCAGTAGTGCTAGCGGGGGCACATACAATGAGCAGTTCTTC.

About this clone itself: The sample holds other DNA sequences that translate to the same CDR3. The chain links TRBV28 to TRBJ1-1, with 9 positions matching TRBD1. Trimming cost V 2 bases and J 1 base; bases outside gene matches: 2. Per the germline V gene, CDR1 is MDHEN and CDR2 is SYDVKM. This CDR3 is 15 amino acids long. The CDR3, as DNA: TGTGCCAGCAGTTTAACAGGGGGCACGAACACTGAAGCTTTCTTT. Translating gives CASSLTGGTNTEAFF.